This T cell receptor (beta chain) appears in the sequencing data of a study of Graves' ophthalmopathy and Graves' hyperthyroidism. This clonotype was recorded at least ten times. Diagnosis relied on clinical symptoms, serum thyroxine, TRAb, thyroid ultrasound and orbital computed tomography. The V gene's germline CDR1 is MNHEY and CDR2 SVGEGT. The CDR3 is made up of 15 amino acids. Trimming cost V 7 bases and J 2 bases, with 18 bases left between them. The TCR beta CDR3 regions underwent amplification from RNA transcripts. HTBI-primed RT-PCR formed the first round, and a multiplex PCR formed the second. TCRdb analysed the multiplex PCR reads with MiXCR anew, one entry per CDR3 protein. Counted here are some 160,000 distinct CDR3 sequences, 39% occurring once; the ten biggest clones make up about 8.2%.

This receptor was obtained from a man younger than 40 with Graves' ophthalmopathy. The specimen sequenced was peripheral blood. The chain combines TRBV6-2 or TRBV6-3 with TRBJ2-7; D might be TRBD1 or TRBD2, each matching 5 bases. CDR3 nucleotides: TGTGCCAGCACCCACAAGGGGACGGGGACCTACGAGCAGTACTTC. Protein product: CASTHKGTGTYEQYF.